The entry below describes one TCR beta chain. Its antigen is unidentified. This sample is part of a study of blood T cells in healthy people across ages. Findings and caveats of the study: Roughly linear age-related decline in beta diversity appeared, significant by age around 42. Diversity figures based on one million T cells were deemed too low.

Germline CDR1 and CDR2: SQVTM and ANQGSEA. This CDR3 has 13 residues. Trimming removed 2 bases from V and 8 bases from J, with 15 bases in between. With a J-beta primer mix and a sample-barcoded 5' primer, a second PCR ran 7 to 11 cycles. Each cDNA molecule carried a tag from a template-switch adaptor that contained 12 random nucleotides. MiXCR, run by TCRdb on the 5' RACE reads, gives a single entry per CDR3 protein. The table lists some 1.8 million distinct CDR3 sequences, approximately 39% of them singletons, with roughly 24% in the top ten. This TCR came from a human donor in good health. V gene TRBV29-1 combines with J gene TRBJ1-2, with D possibly TRBD1 on 5 matching bases. Sequencing was done on a sample of blood. Written as DNA, the CDR3 is TGCAGCGTTGAACGCCAGGGCGTAGGCGGCTACACCTTC. Protein: CSVERQGVGGYTF.